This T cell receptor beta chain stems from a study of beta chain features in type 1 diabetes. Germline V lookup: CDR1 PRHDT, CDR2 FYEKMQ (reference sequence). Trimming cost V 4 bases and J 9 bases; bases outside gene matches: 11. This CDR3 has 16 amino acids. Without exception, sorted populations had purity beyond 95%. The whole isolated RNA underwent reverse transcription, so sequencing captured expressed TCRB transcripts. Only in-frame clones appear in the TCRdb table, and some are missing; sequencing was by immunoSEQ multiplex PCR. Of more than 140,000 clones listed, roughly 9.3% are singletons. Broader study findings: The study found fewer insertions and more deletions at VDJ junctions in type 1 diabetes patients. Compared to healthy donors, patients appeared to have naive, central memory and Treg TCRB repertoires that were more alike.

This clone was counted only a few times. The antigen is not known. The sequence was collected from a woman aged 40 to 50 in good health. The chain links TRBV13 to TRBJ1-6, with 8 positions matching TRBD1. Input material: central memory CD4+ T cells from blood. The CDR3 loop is CASSSVTGQAISPLHF. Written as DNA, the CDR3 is TGTGCCAGCAGCTCCGTAACGGGACAGGCTATTTCACCCCTCCACTTT.